Following are 16 T cell receptor beta chains from one sample sequenced in a study of memory CD4+ T cells and cytomegalovirus serostatus. The sort gate was single viable CD3+CD4+CD8-CD45RO+ cells for memory CD4+ T cells. Measured with immunoSEQ multiplex PCR; TCRdb has only the in-frame clones, and not every one. The sample comprises about 57,000 clones, less than 80% of which are singletons, and about 0.8% rests with the top ten. The sample was memory CD4+ T cells from blood. The receptor source for this set is an adult in good health and CMV-seronegative.

This chain connects TRBV4-1 to TRBJ2-1; unclear D gene. The CDR3 contains 14 residues. Germline V gene data show CDR1 as MGHRA and CDR2 as YSYEKL. Trimming cost V 5 bases and J 2 bases, with 10 bases left between them. The CDR3 protein is CASSKDLTYNEQFF. The CDR3 DNA reads as TGCGCCAGCAGCAAGGACCTCACCTACAATGAGCAGTTCTTC.

The chain recombines TRBV7-2 with TRBJ1-5; D call uncertain. The V end lost 2 bases, the J end lost 5 bases, and 13 bases lay between the germline ends. The CDR3 spans 15 residues. The germline V gene has CDR1 SGHTA and CDR2 FQGNSA. The CDR3 DNA follows: TGTGCCAGCAGCTTAAATATGGGAGGGCATCAGCCCCAGCATTTT. Its protein is CASSLNMGGHQPQHF.

The CDR3 sequence: CASSPPRRRGANEQFF. DNA for the CDR3: TGTGCCAGCTCACCACCGCGACGGCGCGGAGCAAATGAGCAGTTCTTC. The chain carries TRBV18 and TRBJ2-1, with D uncertain. Deletions cut 0 bases from V and 7 bases from J, with 16 bases between. Germline CDR1 reads KGHSH; CDR2 reads LQKENI. The CDR3 spans 16 residues.

The J gene is TRBJ1-1, the V gene TRBV19, with 9 bases identical to TRBD1. Losses at the gene ends were 8 bases for V and 1 base for J; bases not matched to a gene: 5. Germline V gene sequence: CDR1 LNHDA, CDR2 SQIVND (reference sequence). There are 14 residues in the CDR3. CDR3 protein: CASVGQGRNTEAFF. CDR3 coding DNA: TGTGCCAGTGTTGGACAGGGGAGGAACACTGAAGCTTTCTTT.

This clone was detected a few times. The chain has TRBV29-1 and TRBJ2-1; D not resolved. V was clipped by 1 base and J by 6 bases, with 13 bases between them. The germline CDR1 and CDR2 sequences are SQVTM and ANQGSEA. The CDR3 is made up of 14 amino acids. The CDR3 spells CSVEVKGWSNEQFF. Written as DNA, the CDR3 is TGCAGCGTTGAAGTTAAAGGTTGGAGCAATGAGCAGTTCTTC.

V usage is TRBV25-1 and J usage is TRBJ2-5; the D is unclear. This CDR3 comprises 13 residues. Germline lookup yields CDR1 MGHDK and CDR2 SYGVNS. The V and J ends lost 4 bases and 1 base respectively, with 7 bases between them. CDR3 nucleotide sequence: TGTGCCAGCAGTGCGGGTGTCCAAGAGACCCAGTACTTC. It yields the protein CASSAGVQETQYF.

The chain has TRBV7-9 and TRBJ2-2, with 9 bases aligning to TRBD1. Germline V lookup: CDR1 SEHNR, CDR2 FQNEAQ (reference sequence). Unmatched junction bases numbered 5, after V lost 2 bases and J lost 1 base. The CDR3 is made up of 17 amino acids. The DNA of the CDR3 is TGTGCCAGCAGCTTATCAGGGACAGGGAAGAACACCGGGGAGCTGTTTTTT. Its protein is CASSLSGTGKNTGELFF.

The chain employs TRBV29-1 and TRBJ2-1; 9 bases fit TRBD2. The CDR3 is made up of 12 amino acids. Germline V lookup: CDR1 SQVTM, CDR2 ANQGSEA. J lost 12 bases, V lost 5 bases, and 8 bases had no gene match. The CDR3 DNA sequence: TGCAGCGTTAGCGGGGGGCATAAGGGGCAGTTCTTC. Translated, it gives CSVSGGHKGQFF.

This clone has more than one count but fewer than ten. The chain uses TRBV7-9 and TRBJ2-6, with D possibly matching TRBD1 (5 bases). Germline CDR1 reads SEHNR; CDR2 reads FQNEAQ (reference sequence). V gave up 4 bases and J gave up 0 bases, with 13 bases separating them. This CDR3 contains 17 residues. Here the CDR3 reads CASSSVQGLSGANVLTF. The CDR3 bases are TGTGCCAGCAGCTCGGTGCAGGGCCTCTCTGGGGCCAACGTCCTGACTTTC.

This chain connects TRBV7-2 to TRBJ2-7; no reliable D call. The V end was cut by 5 bases, the J end by 5 bases, with 22 bases between. Germline V gives CDR1 SGHTA, CDR2 FQGNSA. This CDR3 has 16 amino acids. The CDR3 nucleotides are TGTGCCAGCAGCCAAGCCGGTCGGCTAGTAAAGAACGAGCAGTACTTC. Its protein product is CASSQAGRLVKNEQYF. Supplemented by reference TRBV7-2 and TRBJ2-7, the full variable domain reads GAGVSQSPSNKVTEKGKDVELRCDPISGHTALYWYRQSLGQGLEFLIYFQGNSAPDKSGLPSDRFSAERTGGSVSTLTIQRTQQEDSAVYLCASSQAGRLVKNEQYFGPGTRLTVT.

The rearrangement uses TRBV5-5 and TRBJ1-2; TRBD1 aligns across 7 bases. The J segment lost 7 bases and the V segment lost 4 bases, leaving 13 bases of the junction unmatched. CDR3 length: 15 residues. CDR1 and CDR2 (germline): SGHKS, YYEKEE (reference sequence). CDR3 residues: CASSPGQVIPLGYTF. The CDR3 DNA is TGTGCCAGCAGCCCTGGACAGGTGATTCCACTTGGCTACACCTTC.

This clone was seen only a few times. The V call is TRBV5-1, the J call TRBJ1-1, with TRBD1 as a possible D gene (6 bases). V was shortened by 4 bases and J by 1 base, with 11 bases between the two germline ends. The CDR3 runs 14 residues. Per germline, CDR1 SGHRS and CDR2 YFSETQ. CDR3 nucleotides: TGCGCCAGCAGCCCGGGACATCAGAACACTGAAGCTTTCTTT. Encoded protein: CASSPGHQNTEAFF.

The chain uses TRBV2 and TRBJ2-2; 7 bases map to TRBD2. This CDR3 has 14 amino acids. V lost 6 bases and J lost 7; bases outside the gene matches: 8. CDR1 is SNHLY and CDR2 is FYNNEI in the germline V gene. CDR3 region: CASRGGLVVGELFF. CDR3 sequence (DNA): TGTGCCAGCAGGGGAGGACTAGTTGTCGGGGAGCTGTTTTTT.

This sequence joins TRBV9 and TRBJ2-1, with D perhaps TRBD1 or TRBD2 (5 bases each). Germline V gene data show CDR1 as SGDLS and CDR2 as YYNGEE. Trimming cost V 5 bases and J 6 bases, with 18 bases left between them. This CDR3 is 15 amino acids long. CDR3 nucleotide sequence: TGTGCCAGCAGTAACCCACGGGGCAAAGTCAATGAGCAGTTCTTC. Residues: CASSNPRGKVNEQFF.

This chain connects TRBV4-1 to TRBJ2-7; 9 nucleotides line up with TRBD2. V shed 0 bases and J 2 bases; nucleotides not matched to a gene: 2. The germline gives CDR1 MGHRA, CDR2 YSYEKL. This CDR3 region has 15 residues. The CDR3 sequence: CASSQDGLATYEQYF. DNA for the CDR3: TGCGCCAGCAGCCAAGACGGACTAGCGACCTACGAGCAGTACTTC.

This chain joins TRBV2 and TRBJ1-3; D possibly corresponds to TRBD1 (5 bases). V was trimmed by 9 bases and J by 4 bases, leaving 13 bases between them. The length of the CDR3 is 13 residues. Germline CDR1 reads SNHLY; CDR2 reads FYNNEI. The CDR3 region is CASSVAGGNTIYF. CDR3 DNA: TGTGCCAGTTCTGTGGCAGGGGGAAACACCATATATTTT. Variable domain in full (rest from reference TRBV2 and TRBJ1-3): EPEVTQTPSHQVTQMGQEVILRCVPISNHLYFYWYRQILGQKVEFLVSFYNNEISEKSEIFDDQFSVERPDGSNFTLKIRSTKLEDSAMYFCASSVAGGNTIYFGEGSWLTVV.